The clone carrying this T cell receptor (beta chain) was counted a few times. The antigen is unknown. J was trimmed by 5 bases and V by 5 bases; bases with no gene match: 6. Germline CDR1 and CDR2: MNHEY and SVGAGI. CDR3 length equals 14 residues. The data were taken from a study of cytomegalovirus exposure and HLA in healthy donors. Overall study findings and caveats: After further analysis at a later stage, 16,951 TCR beta sequences were associated with HLA alleles at 0.05 false discovery rate. The presence/absence work took it that sequencing depth was about the same across donors. As a later analysis revealed, most CMV-associated TCR beta chains appeared HLA-restricted. The listing of 150 to 200 TCR beta chains classed them as cytomegalovirus-associated.

PCR used 60 Vbeta primers and 13 Jbeta primers. Clones were sequenced by immunoSEQ multiplex PCR, and TCRdb holds only the in-frame ones, with some missing. The table includes fewer than 110,000 clones, around two thirds detected once. This sequence originates from a woman aged 45-60 years in good health and CMV-seronegative. The sample taken for sequencing was PBMCs. This chain connects TRBV6-5 to TRBJ1-5, with 7 bases that match TRBD1. The CDR3, as DNA: TGTGCCAGCAGTATCCGACAGGGTCATCAGCCCCAGCATTTT. The encoded protein is CASSIRQGHQPQHF.